This T cell receptor (beta chain) was observed in a study of shared clonotypes between healthy human individuals. Terminally differentiated effector memory CD45RA+ cells were excluded by CCR7 positive selection of CD45RO-negative cells. Donors comprised healthy HIV-negative adults lacking recent acute infections or vaccinations. Sequencing was performed with immunoSEQ multiplex PCR; in TCRdb, only in-frame clones are kept and a portion is missing. The sample holds about 2.1 million clones, roughly 91% seen once. The CDR3 is made up of 12 amino acids. V was clipped by 2 bases and J by 6 bases, with 9 bases between them. The V gene's germline CDR1 is SGDLS and CDR2 YYNGEE. Study-wide points: On the whole, naive subsets had larger estimated richness than memory subsets had.

Concerning this clone: Its antigen is undetermined.

The J gene is TRBJ2-7, the V gene TRBV9; unclear D gene. The receptor comes from a man between 18 and 29 years old in good health. Some clones in this sample may be carry-over from other donors' samples. The sequenced sample consisted of naive CD8+ T cells from PBMCs. The CDR3, as DNA: TGTGCCAGCAGCGTTTTGCTCGGCGAGCAGTACTTC. Translating it yields CASSVLLGEQYF. Using reference TRBV9 and TRBJ2-7 for the parts outside the CDR3, the full variable domain is DSGVTQTPKHLITATGQRVTLRCSPRSGDLSVYWYQQSLDQGLQFLIQYYNGEERAKGNILERFSAQQFPDLHSELNLSSLELGDSALYFCASSVLLGEQYFGPGTRLTVT.